This T cell receptor beta chain was captured in a study of shared clonotypes between healthy human individuals. Study observations and caveats: Donor clonotype sharing was expected to depend on sequencing depth. Generation probability values for non-shared clonotypes were lower than those for clonotypes shared by all four donors.

Remarks on this clone: The antigen remains undetermined.

The naive CD8 population came from CD45RO-negative cells selected for CCR7, without terminally differentiated effector memory CD45RA+ cells. There were no recent acute infections or vaccinations among the donors, who were healthy HIV-negative adults. Germline assignment: CDR1 MNHEY and CDR2 SMNVEV (reference sequence). The CDR3 length is 13 residues. Trimming shortened V by 2 bases and J by 2 bases, and 6 bases separated the two germline ends. Under the authors' procedure: Because ImmunoSEQ provided only junction sequences with no quality scores, the filtering differed. Profiled with immunoSEQ multiplex PCR; TCRdb holds only in-frame clones, not every one. V and J calls and clone size are those listed in that table; D and trimming were worked out from the DNA. Of about 820,000 clones listed, around 93% are singletons.

V and J are TRBV27 and TRBJ1-2; no clear D. The sample consisted of naive CD8+ T cells sorted from blood. The origin of this receptor is a man aged 25 to 45 in good health. DNA of the CDR3: TGTGCCAGCAGTTTAAGGGTCAACTATGGCTACACCTTC. Translating gives CASSLRVNYGYTF.